The clone carrying this T cell receptor (beta chain) was seen a handful of times. Antigen unknown. Germline V lookup: CDR1 MGHDK, CDR2 SYGVNS. The CDR3 runs 15 residues. V shed 4 bases and J shed 3 bases, with 12 bases lying between them. Sequencing templates came from extracted RNA that was reverse transcribed into cDNA. Profiling relied on immunoSEQ multiplex PCR, and the TCRdb table lists in-frame clones only, not all of them. In the table there are some 200,000 clones, 50% to 70% of which are singletons. The data were obtained in a study of CD8+ T cells in alopecia areata. Study-wide context: Treated patients received oral tofacitinib, 5 to 10 mg twice daily.

Findings of the study overall: The study found higher clonality in lesional than normal scalp, especially in alopecia totalis/universalis. Besides other cells, scalp samples also yield sequences of resident alphabeta T cells from normal skin.

The chain has TRBV25-1 and TRBJ1-4, with D perhaps matching TRBD1 (6 bases). The clonotype originates from a human donor with alopecia areata. Sequenced here: CD4+ T cells sorted from blood, sampled at week 0. The CDR3 here is CASSASQGANEKLFF. CDR3 nucleotide sequence: TGTGCCAGCAGTGCGTCACAGGGAGCTAATGAAAAACTGTTTTTT.